The rows below give T cell receptor beta chains drawn from one sample of a study of blood T cell repertoires in COVID-19. Sequencing was performed with immunoSEQ multiplex PCR; in TCRdb, only in-frame clones are kept and a portion is missing. The table has a few hundred thousand clones, approximately 91% seen once; the top ten hold roughly 1.2%. The specimen sequenced was PBMCs or T cells enriched from blood (not recorded which). These receptor sequences come from a human donor in a cohort exposed to, infected with or recovered from COVID-19 (not recorded which). The donor label of this sample is uncertain. Both conserved end residues are part of each CDR3. A D gene is named only where the DNA matches it firmly. Clone size is given for some rows only: seen once, a few or many times, or a class if the clone is expanded.

>TRBD2|TRBV9|TRBJ2-3|-
CASASSGGPTDTQYF
TGTGCCAGCGCCTCTAGCGGGGGGCCCACAGATACGCAGTATTTT
>-|TRBV6-5|TRBJ2-4|once
CALSNRLENIQYF
TGTGCCCTCAGCAACAGATTAGAAAACATTCAGTACTTC
>-|TRBV6-2/TRBV6-3|TRBJ2-1|-
CASSYFFGSGDRNEQFF
TGTGCCAGCAGTTACTTTTTTGGGTCAGGGGATAGAAATGAGCAGTTCTTC
>TRBD1|TRBV7-9|TRBJ1-2|-
CASSSLTGSAHGYTF
TGTGCCAGCAGCTCCTTGACAGGGTCGGCCCATGGCTACACCTTC
>-|TRBV4-3|TRBJ1-2|-
CASSQDSYGSGYTF
TGCGCCAGCAGCCAAGATTCCTACGGTAGTGGCTACACCTTC
>-|TRBV11-1|TRBJ1-2|-
CASSTGRFIYGYTF
TGTGCCAGCAGTACGGGTCGCTTCATCTATGGCTACACCTTC
>-|TRBV7-9|TRBJ2-3|-
CASSLPSRVENTQYF
TGTGCCAGCAGCTTACCCTCCAGGGTGGAAAATACGCAGTATTTT
>TRBD1|TRBV5-1|TRBJ2-3|-
CASSLVWTGGTDTQYF
TGCGCCAGCAGCTTGGTTTGGACAGGGGGAACAGATACGCAGTATTTT
>TRBD1|TRBV19|TRBJ1-2|-
CASSAGTGSFYGYTF
TGTGCCAGTAGCGCTGGGACAGGGAGTTTCTATGGCTACACCTTC
>TRBD2|TRBV12-3/TRBV12-4|TRBJ2-1|once
CASRRLAGNEQFF
TGTGCCAGCAGGAGACTAGCGGGGAATGAGCAGTTCTTC
>-|TRBV19|TRBJ1-1|-
CASMVTGNTEAFF
TGTGCCAGTATGGTGACAGGGAACACTGAAGCTTTCTTT
>TRBD1|TRBV10-3|TRBJ2-6|-
CAIATAPGQGAISGANVLTF
TGTGCCATCGCAACCGCCCCGGGACAGGGGGCTATCTCTGGGGCCAACGTCCTGACTTTC
>-|TRBV7-9|TRBJ2-1|-
CASSFEQGSYNEQFF
TGTGCCAGCAGCTTCGAACAGGGATCTTACAATGAGCAGTTCTTC
>-|TRBV4-3|TRBJ1-6|-
CASSQDLSGYNSPLHF
TGCGCCAGCAGCCAAGATCTCTCGGGCTATAATTCACCCCTCCACTTT
>TRBD1|TRBV30|TRBJ1-3|-
CAWSAGTGLFGNTIYF
TGTGCCTGGAGCGCCGGGACAGGGCTTTTTGGAAACACCATATATTTT
>-|TRBV5-8|TRBJ1-1|-
CASSLAVTENTEAFF
TGTGCCAGCAGCTTGGCGGTGACAGAAAACACTGAAGCTTTCTTT
>-|TRBV3-1/TRBV3-2|TRBJ1-3|-
CASSHEGRGNTIYF
TGTGCCAGCAGCCACGAGGGAAGGGGAAACACCATATATTTT